The 5 T cell receptor beta chains given below trace back to one sample, sequenced in a study of monozygotic twins with inflammatory bowel disease. TCRdb reprocessed the 5' RACE reads, with one entry per CDR3 protein and no DNA. The table lists some 450,000 distinct CDR3 sequences. The sequenced sample was blood. These receptors were obtained from a human donor with ulcerative colitis or Crohn's disease, or a healthy co-twin of an affected twin (not recorded which).

This CDR3 is CASTRPVGEVAETQYF. This chain uses TRBV5-5 with TRBJ2-5. The CDR3 consists of 16 residues. Germline values: CDR1 SGHKS, CDR2 YYEKEE (reference sequence).

The chain carries TRBV5-1 and TRBJ2-1; lacking DNA, the TRBD2 call made by TCRdb goes unchecked. Germline CDR1 reads SGHRS; CDR2 reads YFSETQ. The CDR3 spans 13 residues. CDR3 loop: CATTLGGGNEQFF.

The chain uses TRBV19 and TRBJ2-5; no DNA is available, so the TRBD2 call from TCRdb remains unchecked. Germline loops: CDR1 LNHDA, CDR2 SQIVND (reference sequence). This CDR3 is built from 13 residues. The chain's CDR3 is CASSGGTQETQYF.

CDR3 protein: CASSLGQAGQYF. The genes are TRBV7-8 and TRBJ2-7. CDR1 is SGHVS and CDR2 is FQNEAQ in the germline V gene. CDR3 length: 12 amino acids.

V is TRBV7-2 and J is TRBJ2-2. CDR1 is SGHTA, CDR2 FQGNSA, per germline. The CDR3 is 16 amino acids. CDR3 sequence reads: CASSLNSATNTGELFF.